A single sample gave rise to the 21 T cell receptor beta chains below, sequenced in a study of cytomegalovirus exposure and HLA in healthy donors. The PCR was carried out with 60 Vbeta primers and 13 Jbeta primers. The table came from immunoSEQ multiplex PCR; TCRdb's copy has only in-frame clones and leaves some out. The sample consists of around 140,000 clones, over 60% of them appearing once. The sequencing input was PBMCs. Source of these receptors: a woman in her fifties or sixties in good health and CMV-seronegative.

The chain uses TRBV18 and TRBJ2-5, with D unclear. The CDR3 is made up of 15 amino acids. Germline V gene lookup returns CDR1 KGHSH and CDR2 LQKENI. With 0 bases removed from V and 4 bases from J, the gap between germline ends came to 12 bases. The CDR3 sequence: CASSPPWAEGETQYF. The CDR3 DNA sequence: TGTGCCAGCTCACCACCATGGGCCGAAGGAGAGACCCAGTACTTC.

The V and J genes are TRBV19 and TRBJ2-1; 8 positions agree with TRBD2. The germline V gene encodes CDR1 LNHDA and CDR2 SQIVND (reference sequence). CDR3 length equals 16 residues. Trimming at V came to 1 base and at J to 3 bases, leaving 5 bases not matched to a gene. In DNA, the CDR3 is TGTGCCAGTAGTATAGCTAGCGGGTTACTCTACAATGAGCAGTTCTTC. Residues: CASSIASGLLYNEQFF.

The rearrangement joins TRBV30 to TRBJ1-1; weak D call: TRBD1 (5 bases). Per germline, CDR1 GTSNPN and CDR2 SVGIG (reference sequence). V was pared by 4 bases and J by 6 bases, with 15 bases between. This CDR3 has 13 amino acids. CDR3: CAWTRGGVAEAFF. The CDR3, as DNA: TGTGCCTGGACTCGGGGGGGGGTCGCTGAAGCTTTCTTT.

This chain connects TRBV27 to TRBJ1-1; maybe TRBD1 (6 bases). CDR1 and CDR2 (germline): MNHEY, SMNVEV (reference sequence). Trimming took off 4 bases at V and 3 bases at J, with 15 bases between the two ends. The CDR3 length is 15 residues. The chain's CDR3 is CASSYLTGPYTEAFF. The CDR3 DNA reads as TGTGCCAGCAGTTACCTCACAGGGCCCTACACTGAAGCTTTCTTT.

The CDR3 DNA sequence: TGTGCCAGCAGCTTTTTGGTGTGGGCCCAATCCTACAATGAGCAGTTCTTC. Its translation: CASSFLVWAQSYNEQFF. The chain carries TRBV7-6 and TRBJ2-1; D gene ambiguous. The CDR3 is 17 amino acids. The germline V gene has CDR1 SGHVS and CDR2 FNYEAQ. Trimming pared 3 bases from V and 1 base from J, leaving 16 bases between.

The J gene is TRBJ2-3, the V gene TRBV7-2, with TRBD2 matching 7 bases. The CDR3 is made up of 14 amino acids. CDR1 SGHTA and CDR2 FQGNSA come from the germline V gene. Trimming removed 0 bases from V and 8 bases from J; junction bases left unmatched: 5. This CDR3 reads CASSLARESGTQYF. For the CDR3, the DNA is TGTGCCAGCAGCTTAGCGCGGGAGAGCGGTACGCAGTATTTT.

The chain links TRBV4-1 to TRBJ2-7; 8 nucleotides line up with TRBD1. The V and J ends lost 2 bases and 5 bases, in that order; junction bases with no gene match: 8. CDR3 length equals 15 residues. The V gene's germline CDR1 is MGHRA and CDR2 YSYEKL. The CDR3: CASSQTDRADDEQYF. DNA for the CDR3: TGCGCCAGCAGCCAAACGGACAGGGCAGATGACGAGCAGTACTTC.

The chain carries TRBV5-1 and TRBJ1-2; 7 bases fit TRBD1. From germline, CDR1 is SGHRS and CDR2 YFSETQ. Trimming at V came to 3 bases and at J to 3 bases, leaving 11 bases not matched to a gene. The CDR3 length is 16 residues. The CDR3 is CASSSGTASPYYGYTF. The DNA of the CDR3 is TGCGCCAGCAGCTCCGGGACAGCCAGCCCCTACTATGGCTACACCTTC.

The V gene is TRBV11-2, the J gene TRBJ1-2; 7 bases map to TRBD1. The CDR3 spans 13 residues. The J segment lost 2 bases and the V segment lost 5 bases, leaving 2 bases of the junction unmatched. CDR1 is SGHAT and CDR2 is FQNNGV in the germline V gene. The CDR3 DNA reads TGTGCCAGCAGCGTGGACAGGAACTATGGCTACACCTTC. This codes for CASSVDRNYGYTF.

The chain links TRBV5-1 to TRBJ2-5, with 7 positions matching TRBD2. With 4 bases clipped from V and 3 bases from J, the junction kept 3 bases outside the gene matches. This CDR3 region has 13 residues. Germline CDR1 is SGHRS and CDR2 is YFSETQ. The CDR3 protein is CASSPLAEETQYF. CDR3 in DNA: TGCGCCAGCAGCCCCCTAGCGGAAGAGACCCAGTACTTC.

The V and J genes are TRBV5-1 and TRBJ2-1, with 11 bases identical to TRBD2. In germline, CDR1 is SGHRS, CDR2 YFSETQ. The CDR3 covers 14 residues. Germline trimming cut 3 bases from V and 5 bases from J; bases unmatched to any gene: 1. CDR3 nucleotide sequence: TGCGCCAGCAGCTCGGGACTAGCGGACAATGAGCAGTTCTTC. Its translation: CASSSGLADNEQFF. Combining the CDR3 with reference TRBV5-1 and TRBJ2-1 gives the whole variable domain KAGVTQTPRYLIKTRGQQVTLSCSPISGHRSVSWYQQTPGQGLQFLFEYFSETQRNKGNFPGRFSGRQFSNSRSEMNVSTLELGDSALYLCASSSGLADNEQFFGPGTRLTVL.

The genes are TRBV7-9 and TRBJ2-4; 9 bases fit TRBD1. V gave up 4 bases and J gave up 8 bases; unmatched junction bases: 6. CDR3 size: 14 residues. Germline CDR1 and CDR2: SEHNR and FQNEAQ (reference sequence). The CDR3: CASSWDREGDIQYF. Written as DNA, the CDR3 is TGTGCCAGCAGCTGGGACAGGGAGGGGGACATTCAGTACTTC.

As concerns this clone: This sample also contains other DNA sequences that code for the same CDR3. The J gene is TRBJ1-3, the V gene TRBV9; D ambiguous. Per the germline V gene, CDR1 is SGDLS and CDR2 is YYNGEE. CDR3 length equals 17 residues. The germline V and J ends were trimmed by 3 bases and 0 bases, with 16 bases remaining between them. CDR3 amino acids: CASSAETGSHSGNTIYF. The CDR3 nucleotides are TGTGCCAGCAGCGCCGAGACTGGATCCCACTCTGGAAACACCATATATTTT.

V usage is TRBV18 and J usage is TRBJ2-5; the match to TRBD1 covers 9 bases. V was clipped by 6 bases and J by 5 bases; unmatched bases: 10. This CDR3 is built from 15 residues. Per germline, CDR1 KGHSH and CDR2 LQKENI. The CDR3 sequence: CASSLRQGVSETQYF. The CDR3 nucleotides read TGTGCCAGCTCCCTTCGACAGGGGGTGTCGGAGACCCAGTACTTC.

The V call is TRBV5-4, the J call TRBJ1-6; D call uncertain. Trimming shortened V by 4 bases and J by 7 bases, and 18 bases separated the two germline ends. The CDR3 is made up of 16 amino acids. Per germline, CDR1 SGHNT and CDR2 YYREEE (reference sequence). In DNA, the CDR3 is TGTGCCAGCAGCAGAAGCGGGGAGGGCAGGAATTCACCCCTCCACTTT. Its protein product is CASSRSGEGRNSPLHF.

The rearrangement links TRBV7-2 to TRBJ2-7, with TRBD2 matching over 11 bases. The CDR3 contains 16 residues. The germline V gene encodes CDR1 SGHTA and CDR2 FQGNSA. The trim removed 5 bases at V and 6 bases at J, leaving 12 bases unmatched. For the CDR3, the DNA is TGTGCCAGCAGCATAGGACTAGCGGGCAAGCTAAGCGAGCAGTACTTC. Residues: CASSIGLAGKLSEQYF.

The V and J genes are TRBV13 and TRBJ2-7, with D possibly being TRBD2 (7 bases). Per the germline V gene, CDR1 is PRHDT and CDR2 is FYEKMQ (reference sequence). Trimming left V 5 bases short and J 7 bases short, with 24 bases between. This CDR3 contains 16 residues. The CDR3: CASSPQGRVRGPEQYF. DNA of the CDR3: TGTGCCAGCAGCCCACAGGGTAGGGTGCGGGGGCCGGAGCAGTACTTC.

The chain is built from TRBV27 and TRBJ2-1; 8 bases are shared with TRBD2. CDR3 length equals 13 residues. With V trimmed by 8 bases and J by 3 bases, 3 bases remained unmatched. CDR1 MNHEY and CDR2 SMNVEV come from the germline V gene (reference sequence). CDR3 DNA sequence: TGTGCCAGCCGACTAGCGAACTACAATGAGCAGTTCTTC. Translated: CASRLANYNEQFF.

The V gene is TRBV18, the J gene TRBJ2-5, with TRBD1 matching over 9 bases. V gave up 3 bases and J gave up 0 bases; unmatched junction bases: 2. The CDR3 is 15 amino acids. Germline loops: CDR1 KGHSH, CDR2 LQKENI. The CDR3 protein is CASSPRQGDQETQYF. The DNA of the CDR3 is TGTGCCAGCTCACCCCGACAGGGGGACCAAGAGACCCAGTACTTC.

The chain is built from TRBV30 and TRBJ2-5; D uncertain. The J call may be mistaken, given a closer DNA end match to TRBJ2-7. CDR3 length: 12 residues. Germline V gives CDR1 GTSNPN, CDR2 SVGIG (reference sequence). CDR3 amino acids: CAFKLSSYEQYF. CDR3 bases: TGTGCCTTCAAACTTAGCTCCTACGAGCAGTACTTC.

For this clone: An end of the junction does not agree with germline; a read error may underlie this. The CDR3 region is CASSPMRVGEGQETQYF. In DNA form, the CDR3 reads TGTGCTAGCAGCCCGATGAGGGTCGGCGAAGGGCAAGAGACCCAGTACTTC. The chain links TRBV7-7 to TRBJ2-5; D possibly corresponds to TRBD2 (5 bases). This CDR3 is built from 17 residues. CDR1 is SSHAT and CDR2 is FNYEAQ in the germline V gene (reference sequence). The full variable domain, rest sourced from reference TRBV7-7 and TRBJ2-5, is GAGVSQSPRYKVTKRGQDVTLRCDPISSHATLYWYQQALGQGPEFLTYFNYEAQPDKSGLPSDRFSAERPEGSISTLTIQRTEQRDSAMYRCASSPMRVGEGQETQYFGPGTRLLVL.